A single TCR beta chain is shown here with its context. V lost 4 bases, J lost 0 bases, and 12 bases stayed unmatched. This CDR3 is built from 18 residues. Germline loops: CDR1 SGDLS, CDR2 YYNGEE. Assay: immunoSEQ multiplex PCR; the TCRdb copy retains only in-frame clones and omits some. The sample gives 70,000 or so clones, roughly 90% of which show up once; more than 8.5% is in the top ten. The entry originates in a study of OX40 agonist ivuxolimab in advanced cancers. This chain links TRBV9 with TRBJ1-2; the match to TRBD1 covers 10 bases. This receptor was identified in an adult with an advanced solid tumor such as melanoma, head and neck, liver or kidney cancer. Material: CD4+ or CD8+ T cells sorted from blood, obtained in a trial of the OX40 agonist ivuxolimab. This chain's CDR3 is CASSPLTGGAFTNYGYTF. DNA of the CDR3: TGTGCCAGCAGCCCCTTGACAGGGGGCGCGTTTACTAACTATGGCTACACCTTC.